This T cell receptor (beta chain) originates from a study of shared clonotypes between healthy human individuals. The V gene lost 6 bases and the J gene lost 3 bases, with 8 bases spanning the gap. CDR3 length equals 12 residues. Germline V CDR1 and CDR2: MDHEN, SYDVKM. Across several immunoSEQ plates, the genomic DNA of each subset was split evenly. Replicate PCRs for sorted subsets used approximately 190 ng DNA; this equaled about 30,000 T cell genomes. TCRdb's table, derived via immunoSEQ multiplex PCR, lists solely in-frame clones and lacks some. The data contain some 2.3 million clones, just over 90% of them seen just once; the ten biggest clones take up roughly 0.36%.

This receptor was taken from a man in his late teens or twenties in good health. Some clones in this sample may be carry-over from other donors' samples. The V call is TRBV28, the J call TRBJ1-2; D is unresolved. Source material: naive CD4+ T cells from PBMCs. As for subset: CD45RA+ positively selected. The CDR3 DNA reads as TGTGCCAGCAGACAGCCCTACTATGGCTACACCTTC. This gives the protein CASRQPYYGYTF.